This TCR beta chain was found in a study of neoadjuvant anti-PD-1 for oral cavity cancer. This clone has more than one count but fewer than ten. The ends were cut back, 1 base at V and 3 bases at J, with 7 bases in the middle. The CDR3 is 13 residues long. Germline CDR1 reads SGHTS; CDR2 reads YDEGEE. Documented time point: after neoadjuvant nivolumab, at surgical resection. Patients had newly diagnosed, untreated stage II-IVA oral cavity squamous cell carcinoma. Measured with immunoSEQ multiplex PCR; TCRdb has only the in-frame clones, and not every one. Counted here are about 14,000 clones, roughly four fifths occurring once; the ten biggest clones make up about 2%.

This TCR was recovered from a person aged 35-79 years with oral cavity squamous cell carcinoma. The chain joins TRBV5-8 to TRBJ1-1; D gene ambiguous. Sequencing was performed on PBMCs, taken after nivolumab (anti-PD-1) treatment. The CDR3 protein is CASSLRWDTEAFF. The CDR3 bases are TGTGCCAGCAGCTTGAGGTGGGACACTGAAGCTTTCTTT. Supplemented by reference TRBV5-8 and TRBJ1-1, the full variable domain reads EAGVTQSPTHLIKTRGQQATLRCSPISGHTSVYWYQQALGLGLQFLLWYDEGEERNRGNFPPRFSGRQFPNYSSELNVNALELEDSALYLCASSLRWDTEAFFGQGTRLTVV.